The 10 T cell receptor beta chains in this list originate from one sample, sequenced in a study of T cell responses to AZD1222 COVID-19 vaccine. Data came from immunoSEQ multiplex PCR; TCRdb stores just in-frame clones and leaves some out. Here the sample spans 150,000 or so clones, over 75% being singletons. The sequenced sample was peripheral blood, obtained on day 0 of AZD1222 vaccination. These receptor sequences come from an adult in good health.

V and J are TRBV7-2 and TRBJ2-1, with 9 bases identical to TRBD2. This CDR3 is built from 15 residues. With V trimmed by 5 bases and J by 8 bases, 10 bases remained unmatched. In germline, CDR1 is SGHTA, CDR2 FQGNSA. CDR3 nucleotides: TGTGCCAGCAGCAGTTCCGGGACTAGCTGGTATGAGCAGTTCTTC. This sequence encodes CASSSSGTSWYEQFF.

The chain couples TRBV6-6 to TRBJ2-3, with D tentatively TRBD1 or TRBD2 (5 bases each). The CDR3 is 15 residues long. V was clipped by 8 bases and J by 4 bases, with 19 bases between them. CDR1 MNHNY and CDR2 SVGAGI come from the germline V gene (reference sequence). This chain's CDR3 is CASGADGASPDTQYF. The DNA of the CDR3 is TGTGCCAGCGGGGCGGACGGGGCATCCCCAGATACGCAGTATTTT.

This clone appeared once. The chain links TRBV27 to TRBJ2-3, with 7 nucleotides matching TRBD2. Looked up from germline, CDR1 is MNHEY and CDR2 is SMNVEV (reference sequence). The CDR3 spans 14 residues. V lost 5 bases and J lost 5; bases outside the gene matches: 7. The CDR3: CASSTVVAGDTQYF. Written as DNA, the CDR3 is TGTGCCAGCAGTACGGTAGTAGCGGGAGATACGCAGTATTTT.

Only one count was recorded for this clone. The chain recombines TRBV10-3 with TRBJ2-3; TRBD1 agrees at 7 bases. The CDR3 runs to 14 residues. The V gene's germline CDR1 is ENHRY and CDR2 SYGVKD. V was pared by 4 bases and J by 1 base, with 2 bases of the junction left unmatched. The CDR3 bases are TGTGCCATCAGTGGGACAGGCCGCACAGATACGCAGTATTTT. This codes for CAISGTGRTDTQYF.

The chain uses TRBV7-9 and TRBJ1-5; no clear D gene. The V and J ends lost 1 base and 6 bases respectively, with 7 bases between them. Germline lookup yields CDR1 SEHNR and CDR2 FQNEAQ (reference sequence). CDR3 length: 13 residues. DNA for the CDR3: TGTGCCAGCAGCTTAGAGGCGGTTCAGCCCCAGCATTTT. Its protein product is CASSLEAVQPQHF.

V and J are TRBV29-1 and TRBJ1-2, with TRBD1 identical over 7 bases. The CDR3 spans 12 residues. Germline V lookup: CDR1 SQVTM, CDR2 ANQGSEA. Unmatched junction bases numbered 5, after V lost 7 bases and J lost 3 bases. In DNA, the CDR3 is TGCAGCGGGGTTCAGGGGGACTATGGCTACACCTTC. It is translated as CSGVQGDYGYTF.

The V call is TRBV5-5, the J call TRBJ2-1; D is ambiguous. The V gene's germline CDR1 is SGHKS and CDR2 YYEKEE (reference sequence). CDR3 size: 15 residues. V lost 2 bases, J lost 3 bases, and 12 bases lay in between. CDR3 residues: CASSLIQINYNEQFF. The CDR3 coding sequence is TGTGCCAGCAGCTTAATACAGATTAACTACAATGAGCAGTTCTTC.

The DNA of the CDR3 is TGTGCCAGCAGCCCCTATCGCGGGGTCCTGTCCTACGAGCAGTACTTC. This codes for CASSPYRGVLSYEQYF. The chain uses TRBV6-2 or TRBV6-3 and TRBJ2-7; D is possibly TRBD2 (6 bases). Germline lookup yields CDR1 MNHEY and CDR2 SVGEGT. This CDR3 comprises 16 residues. Trimming took off 6 bases at V and 1 base at J, with 19 bases between the two ends.

This chain links TRBV11-2 with TRBJ2-1; 9 nucleotides agree with TRBD2. V dropped 1 base and J dropped 9; count of bases not matched to a gene: 7. This CDR3 is 15 amino acids long. Germline V gene data show CDR1 as SGHAT and CDR2 as FQNNGV. The CDR3 is CASSLVERGAFEQFF. The CDR3 DNA sequence: TGTGCCAGCAGCTTAGTGGAGCGGGGGGCCTTTGAGCAGTTCTTC.

The CDR3 sequence: CATSRSGTMDGADTEAFF. CDR3 DNA: TGTGCCACCAGCAGATCCGGGACAATGGACGGGGCGGACACTGAAGCTTTCTTT. The genes are TRBV15 and TRBJ1-1; the D gene is possibly TRBD1 (6 bases). The CDR3 is made up of 18 amino acids. Per germline, CDR1 LNHNV and CDR2 YYDKDF (reference sequence). V was clipped by 2 bases and J by 3 bases, with 22 bases between them.